These 3 T cell receptor beta chains share one sample of origin, sequenced in a study of post-analysis software for immune sequencing data. Overall study findings and caveats: There were five TRBV segments more frequent in patients than controls, and TRBV5-6, TRBV5-1 and TRBV20-1 were among them.

Prepared libraries of TCR beta cDNA carried unique molecular identifiers. Each CDR3 protein gets one entry after TCRdb re-called the PCR reads with MiXCR. The data show some 690,000 distinct CDR3 sequences, with roughly three fifths seen just once and around 10% held by the top ten. Their cognate antigens are unknown. Material: blood. These receptors originate from a girl under 10 years old with multiple sclerosis.

The V call is TRBV7-2, the J call TRBJ2-7; D might be TRBD2 (6 bases). The DNA end favors TRBJ2-5, so the J call may be wrong. Germline-derived CDR1 and CDR2 are SGHTA and FQGNSA. The CDR3 is 16 residues long. The CDR3 is CASSQGSELGGETQYF. The CDR3 region has the DNA TGTGCCAGCAGCCAAGGATCGGAGTTGGGGGGAGAGACCCAGTACTTC.

In regard to this clonotype: At one end the junction does not follow the germline gene, possibly because of a read error. The chain combines TRBV11-2 with TRBJ2-5; TRBD2 aligns across 11 bases. This CDR3 is built from 17 residues. The V gene's germline CDR1 is SGHAT and CDR2 FQNNGV. This CDR3 reads CASSSFRLAGMQETRYF. The CDR3 nucleotides read TGTGCCAGCAGCTCCTTCCGACTAGCGGGGATGCAAGAGACCCGGTACTTC.

This clonotype was seen a few times. This chain joins TRBV15 and TRBJ2-2, with TRBD2 as a possible D gene (6 bases). The V and J ends lost 0 bases and 4 bases respectively, with 12 bases between them. Germline-derived CDR1 and CDR2 are LNHNV and YYDKDF (reference sequence). This CDR3 is built from 16 residues. CDR3 in amino acids: CATSREGGWSTGELFF. The DNA of the CDR3 is TGTGCCACCAGCAGAGAGGGGGGATGGAGCACCGGGGAGCTGTTTTTT.